These 2 T cell receptor beta chains came from one sample sequenced in a study of T cells after yellow fever vaccination. TCRdb recomputed calls from the 5' RACE reads with MiXCR, one row per CDR3 protein. Here the sample spans hundreds of thousands of distinct CDR3 sequences, roughly 11% being singletons. The material was PBMCs, obtained on the day of the first yellow fever vaccination. These receptors all stem from a man aged 18 to 30 who received the YFV17D yellow fever vaccine.

The sample holds one count of this clonotype. The J gene is TRBJ2-5, the V gene TRBV20-1, with 9 bases aligning to TRBD2. The CDR3 extends over 15 amino acids. V lost 0 bases to trimming and J lost 5 bases; unmatched junction nucleotides: 7. Germline V CDR1 and CDR2: DFQATT, SNEGSKA (reference sequence). The CDR3, as DNA: TGCAGTGCTAGAGATCCGGCTAGCGGGGTGGAGACCCAGTACTTC. It codes for CSARDPASGVETQYF.

In its sample, this clonotype was seen a few times. The genes are TRBV9 and TRBJ2-2, with 10 bases fitting TRBD2. The germline CDR1 and CDR2 sequences are SGDLS and YYNGEE. V lost 0 bases, J lost 4 bases, and 0 bases stayed unmatched. The CDR3 has 15 residues. In DNA form, the CDR3 reads TGTGCCAGCAGCGTAGGGACTAGCGGCACCGGGGAGCTGTTTTTT. Protein: CASSVGTSGTGELFF.